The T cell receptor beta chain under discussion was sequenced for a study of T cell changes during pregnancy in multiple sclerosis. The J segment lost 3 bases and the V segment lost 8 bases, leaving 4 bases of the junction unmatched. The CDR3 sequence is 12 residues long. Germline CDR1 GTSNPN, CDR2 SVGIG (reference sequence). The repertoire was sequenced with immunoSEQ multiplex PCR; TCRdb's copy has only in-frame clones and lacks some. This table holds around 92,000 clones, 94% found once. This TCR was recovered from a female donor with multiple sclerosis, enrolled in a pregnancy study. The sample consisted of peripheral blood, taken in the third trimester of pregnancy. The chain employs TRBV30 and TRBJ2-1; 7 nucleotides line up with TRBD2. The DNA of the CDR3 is TGTGCCCTGAGCGGGGACTACAATGAGCAGTTCTTC. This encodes CALSGDYNEQFF.